Presented here are 2 T cell receptor beta chains from one specimen sequenced in a study of control samples from healthy donors and cancer patients. Clones were sequenced by immunoSEQ multiplex PCR, and TCRdb holds only the in-frame ones, with some missing. The sample has around 50,000 clones; 70% to 90% are singletons. The sequenced sample was PBMCs. The receptors derive from a woman aged 50 to 60 with lung cancer.

The CDR3 loop reads CASQRQVNQPQHF. CDR3 sequence (DNA): TGTGCCAGCCAAAGACAGGTCAATCAGCCCCAGCATTTT. J is TRBJ1-5 and V is TRBV12-3 or TRBV12-4, with a possible D match to TRBD1 (6 bases). There are 13 residues in the CDR3. V lost 8 bases and J lost 3, with 11 bases in between.

As DNA, the CDR3 is TGTGCCAGTAGTATAGTTCGGAGAACTGAAGCTTTCTTT. The encoded protein is CASSIVRRTEAFF. The chain carries TRBV19 and TRBJ1-1; D gene ambiguous. With 1 base removed from V and 5 bases from J, the gap between germline ends came to 8 bases. The germline V gene encodes CDR1 LNHDA and CDR2 SQIVND (reference sequence). CDR3 size: 13 residues.